The rows below give T cell receptor beta chains drawn from one sample of a study of blood T cell repertoires in COVID-19. Data came from immunoSEQ multiplex PCR; TCRdb stores just in-frame clones and leaves some out. The table lists 300,000 to 450,000 clones, approximately 87% of them singletons. Input material: peripheral blood. The receptors come from a woman in her 30s with COVID-19, enrolled during active disease. Both conserved end residues are part of each CDR3.

cdr3_length: 16
j_call: TRBJ2-6
v_call: TRBV19
cdr3_aa: CASSPTGGTGANVLTF

cdr3_length: 17
j_call: TRBJ1-1
v_call: TRBV29-1
cdr3_aa: CSVEGESRGGVNTEAFF

cdr3_length: 14
j_call: TRBJ2-3
v_call: TRBV6-4
cdr3_aa: CASSEQGTTDTQYF

cdr3_length: 15
j_call: TRBJ2-5
v_call: TRBV11-2
cdr3_aa: CASSLRGSEQETQYF

cdr3_length: 15
j_call: TRBJ1-2
v_call: TRBV10-1
cdr3_aa: CASSDHPGRAGGYTF

cdr3_length: 13
j_call: TRBJ2-7
v_call: TRBV19
cdr3_aa: CASNQQGNYEQYF

cdr3_length: 13
j_call: TRBJ1-2
v_call: TRBV6-5
cdr3_aa: CASSYQSGYGYTF

cdr3_length: 16
j_call: TRBJ1-1
v_call: TRBV9
cdr3_aa: CASSPLSGVMNTEAFF

cdr3_length: 14
j_call: TRBJ2-1
v_call: TRBV5-4
cdr3_aa: CASSPWIALDEQFF

cdr3_length: 11
j_call: TRBJ2-2
v_call: TRBV5-1
cdr3_aa: CASSRTGELFF

cdr3_length: 12
j_call: TRBJ2-3
v_call: TRBV4-1
cdr3_aa: CASSQGAGTQYF

cdr3_length: 17
j_call: TRBJ2-2
v_call: TRBV30
cdr3_aa: CAWSALGTAKNTGELFF

cdr3_length: 12
j_call: TRBJ2-3
v_call: TRBV18
cdr3_aa: CASRTGADTQYF

cdr3_length: 13
j_call: TRBJ2-5
v_call: TRBV3-1/TRBV3-2
cdr3_aa: CASSPSPRETQYF

cdr3_length: 11
j_call: TRBJ1-1
v_call: TRBV6-5
cdr3_aa: CASNMNTEAFF

cdr3_length: 15
j_call: TRBJ2-1
v_call: TRBV9
cdr3_aa: CASSVGTSTYNEQFF

cdr3_length: 15
j_call: TRBJ2-7
v_call: TRBV28
cdr3_aa: CASTLGGQGPYEQYF

cdr3_length: 19
j_call: TRBJ2-2
v_call: TRBV21-1
cdr3_aa: CASSKEGKAGGQDTGELFF

cdr3_length: 13
j_call: TRBJ1-1
v_call: TRBV9
cdr3_aa: CASSVWASTEAFF

cdr3_length: 12
j_call: TRBJ2-3
v_call: TRBV12-3/TRBV12-4
cdr3_aa: CASSQDRDTQYF

cdr3_length: 15
j_call: TRBJ2-5
v_call: TRBV2
cdr3_aa: CASSVAGQGGETQYF

cdr3_length: 15
j_call: TRBJ2-1
v_call: TRBV6-5
cdr3_aa: CASRWGGTGYNEQFF

cdr3_length: 14
j_call: TRBJ1-5
v_call: TRBV28
cdr3_aa: CASSFRGTSQPQHF

cdr3_length: 13
j_call: TRBJ1-5
v_call: TRBV5-1
cdr3_aa: CASSLSSDQPQHF

cdr3_length: 15
j_call: TRBJ2-7
v_call: TRBV13
cdr3_aa: CASSWSNRGDYEQYF

cdr3_length: 12
j_call: TRBJ1-6
v_call: TRBV20-1
cdr3_aa: CSASILSSPLHF

cdr3_length: 15
j_call: TRBJ2-6
v_call: TRBV18
cdr3_aa: CASSLRETGANVLTF

cdr3_length: 15
j_call: TRBJ1-6
v_call: TRBV3-1/TRBV3-2
cdr3_aa: CASSQGLGGNSPLHF

cdr3_length: 16
j_call: TRBJ2-3
v_call: TRBV24-1
cdr3_aa: CATSDFGTGSTDTQYF

cdr3_length: 14
j_call: TRBJ2-3
v_call: TRBV6-4
cdr3_aa: CASSEGEPTDTQYF

cdr3_length: 15
j_call: TRBJ1-5
v_call: TRBV2
cdr3_aa: CASSIEGTQNQPQHF

cdr3_length: 12
j_call: TRBJ2-7
v_call: TRBV11-2
cdr3_aa: CASSLDRYEQYF

cdr3_length: 13
j_call: TRBJ2-2
v_call: TRBV30
cdr3_aa: CAWSVQGTGELFF

cdr3_length: 15
j_call: TRBJ1-5
v_call: TRBV23-1
cdr3_aa: CASTQIEPTGQPQHF

cdr3_length: 15
j_call: TRBJ2-5
v_call: TRBV6-5
cdr3_aa: CASSYSGGRAETQYF

cdr3_length: 16
j_call: TRBJ2-1
v_call: TRBV24-1
cdr3_aa: CATSDLGSGRAGEQFF

cdr3_length: 16
j_call: TRBJ2-1
v_call: TRBV15
cdr3_aa: CATSRDLADSYNEQFF

cdr3_length: 14
j_call: TRBJ2-2
v_call: TRBV6-4
cdr3_aa: CASSRTGSSGELFF

cdr3_length: 16
j_call: TRBJ1-2
v_call: TRBV5-6
cdr3_aa: CASSLGTGGRGYGYTF

cdr3_length: 15
j_call: TRBJ2-5
v_call: TRBV24-1
cdr3_aa: CATSDPREGQETQYF

cdr3_length: 16
j_call: TRBJ2-1
v_call: TRBV11-2
cdr3_aa: CASSLVLGGGGNEQFF

cdr3_length: 18
j_call: TRBJ2-6
v_call: TRBV5-1
cdr3_aa: CASSIPGQGAPGANVLTF

cdr3_length: 15
j_call: TRBJ2-5
v_call: TRBV24-1
cdr3_aa: CATSDFGTGRETQYF

cdr3_length: 15
j_call: TRBJ2-7
v_call: TRBV4-1
cdr3_aa: CASSPTGTSSYEQYF

cdr3_length: 16
j_call: TRBJ2-1
v_call: TRBV11-3
cdr3_aa: CASSLVARGSYNEQFF

cdr3_length: 13
j_call: TRBJ1-2
v_call: TRBV27
cdr3_aa: CASSFTGGGGYTF

cdr3_length: 13
j_call: TRBJ1-2
v_call: TRBV30
cdr3_aa: CAWSATGLDGYTF

cdr3_length: 15
j_call: TRBJ1-2
v_call: TRBV5-1
cdr3_aa: CASSLETGLNYGYTF

cdr3_length: 14
j_call: TRBJ2-3
v_call: TRBV2
cdr3_aa: CASSEQGATDTQYF

cdr3_length: 15
j_call: TRBJ2-7
v_call: TRBV10-1
cdr3_aa: CARTRAGTRYPEQYF

cdr3_length: 13
j_call: TRBJ2-3
v_call: TRBV28
cdr3_aa: CASVSGRTDTQYF

cdr3_length: 13
j_call: TRBJ2-2
v_call: TRBV29-1
cdr3_aa: CSVSGPNTGELFF

cdr3_length: 14
j_call: TRBJ1-2
v_call: TRBV24-1
cdr3_aa: CATSGPEGSYGYTF

cdr3_length: 14
j_call: TRBJ1-2
v_call: TRBV6-5
cdr3_aa: CASRERTGGYGYTF

cdr3_length: 15
j_call: TRBJ2-6
v_call: TRBV27
cdr3_aa: CASSSQASGANVLTF